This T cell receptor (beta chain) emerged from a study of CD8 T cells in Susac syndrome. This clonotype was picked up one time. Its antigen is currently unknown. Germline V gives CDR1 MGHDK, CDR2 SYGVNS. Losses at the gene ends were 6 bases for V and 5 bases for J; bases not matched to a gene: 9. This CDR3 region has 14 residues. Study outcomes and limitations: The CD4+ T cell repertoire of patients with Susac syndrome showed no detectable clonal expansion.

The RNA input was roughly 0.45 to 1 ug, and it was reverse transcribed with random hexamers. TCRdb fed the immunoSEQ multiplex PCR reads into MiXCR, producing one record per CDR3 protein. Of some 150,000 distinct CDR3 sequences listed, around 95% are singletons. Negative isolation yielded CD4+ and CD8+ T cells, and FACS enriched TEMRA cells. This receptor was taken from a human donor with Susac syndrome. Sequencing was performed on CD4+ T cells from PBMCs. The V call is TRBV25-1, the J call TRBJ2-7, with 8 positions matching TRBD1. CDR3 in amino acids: CASSSGQGAHEQYF. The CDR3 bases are TGTGCCAGCAGCTCCGGACAGGGTGCCCACGAGCAGTACTTC.